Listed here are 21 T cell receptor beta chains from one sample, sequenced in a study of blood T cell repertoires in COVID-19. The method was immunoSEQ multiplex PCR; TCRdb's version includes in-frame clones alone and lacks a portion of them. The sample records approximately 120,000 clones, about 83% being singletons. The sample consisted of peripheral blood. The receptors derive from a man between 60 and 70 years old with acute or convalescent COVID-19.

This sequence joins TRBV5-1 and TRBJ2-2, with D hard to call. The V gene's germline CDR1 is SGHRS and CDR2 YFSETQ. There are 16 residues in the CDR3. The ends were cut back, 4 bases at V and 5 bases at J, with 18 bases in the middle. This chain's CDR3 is CASSIGSSTYTGELFF. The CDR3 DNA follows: TGCGCCAGCAGCATCGGTAGCTCGACGTATACCGGGGAGCTGTTTTTT. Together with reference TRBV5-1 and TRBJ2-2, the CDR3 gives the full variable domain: KAGVTQTPRYLIKTRGQQVTLSCSPISGHRSVSWYQQTPGQGLQFLFEYFSETQRNKGNFPGRFSGRQFSNSRSEMNVSTLELGDSALYLCASSIGSSTYTGELFFGEGSRLTVL.

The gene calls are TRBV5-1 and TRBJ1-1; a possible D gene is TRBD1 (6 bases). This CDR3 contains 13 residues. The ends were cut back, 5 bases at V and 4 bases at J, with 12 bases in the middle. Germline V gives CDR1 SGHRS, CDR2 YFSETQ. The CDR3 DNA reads TGCGCCAGCAGTTCCGACAGGATCACTGAAGCTTTCTTT. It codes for CASSSDRITEAFF.

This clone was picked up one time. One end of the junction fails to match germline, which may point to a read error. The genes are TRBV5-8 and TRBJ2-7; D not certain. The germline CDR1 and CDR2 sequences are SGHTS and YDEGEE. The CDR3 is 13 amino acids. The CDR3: CASSLPGSNEQYF. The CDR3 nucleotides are TGTGCCAGCAGCTTGCCAGGCTCCAACGAGCAGTACTTC.

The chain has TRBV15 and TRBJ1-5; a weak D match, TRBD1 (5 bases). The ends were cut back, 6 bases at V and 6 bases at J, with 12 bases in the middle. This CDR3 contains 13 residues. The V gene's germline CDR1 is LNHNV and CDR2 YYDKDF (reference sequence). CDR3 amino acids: CATSLGGSQPQHF. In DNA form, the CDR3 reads TGTGCCACCAGTTTGGGGGGTAGTCAGCCCCAGCATTTT.

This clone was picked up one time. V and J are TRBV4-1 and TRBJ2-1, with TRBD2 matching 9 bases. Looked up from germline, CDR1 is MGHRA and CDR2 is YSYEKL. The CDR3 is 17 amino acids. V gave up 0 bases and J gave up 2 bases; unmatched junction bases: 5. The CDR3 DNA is TGCGCCAGCAGCCAAGAGCGGGGCGGGAGGGCCTACAATGAGCAGTTCTTC. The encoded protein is CASSQERGGRAYNEQFF.

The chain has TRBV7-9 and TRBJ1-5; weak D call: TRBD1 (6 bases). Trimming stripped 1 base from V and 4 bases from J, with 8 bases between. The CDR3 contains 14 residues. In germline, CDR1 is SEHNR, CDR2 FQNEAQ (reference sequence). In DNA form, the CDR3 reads TGTGCCAGCAGCTTAGGGGGGCGGAATCAGCCCCAGCATTTT. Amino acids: CASSLGGRNQPQHF.

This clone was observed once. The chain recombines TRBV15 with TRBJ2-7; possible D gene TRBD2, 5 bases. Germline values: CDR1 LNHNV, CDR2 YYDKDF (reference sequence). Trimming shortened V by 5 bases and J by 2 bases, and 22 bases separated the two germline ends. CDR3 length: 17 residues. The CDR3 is CATSADPRAAGTYEQYF. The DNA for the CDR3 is TGTGCCACCAGCGCTGACCCTCGGGCCGCGGGTACCTACGAGCAGTACTTC.

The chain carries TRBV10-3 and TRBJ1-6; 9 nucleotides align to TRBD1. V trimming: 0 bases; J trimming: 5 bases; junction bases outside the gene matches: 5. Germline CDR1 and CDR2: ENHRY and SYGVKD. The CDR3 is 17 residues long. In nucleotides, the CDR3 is TGTGCCATCAGTGAGTCGGGTGGGACAGGGAATAATTCACCCCTCCACTTT. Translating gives CAISESGGTGNNSPLHF.

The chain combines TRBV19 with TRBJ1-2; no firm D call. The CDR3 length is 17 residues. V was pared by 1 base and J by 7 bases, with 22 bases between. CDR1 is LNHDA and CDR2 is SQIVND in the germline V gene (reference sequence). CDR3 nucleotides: TGTGCCAGTAGTATAGGTTACCTTGACGGGAGAAATATTGGCTACACCTTC. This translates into CASSIGYLDGRNIGYTF.

The CDR3 region is CATGLAGGAPTQYF. The CDR3 nucleotides read TGTGCCACAGGACTAGCGGGAGGAGCGCCTACGCAGTATTTT. The J gene is TRBJ2-3, the V gene TRBV27; 14 bases fit TRBD2. CDR3 length: 14 residues. Germline V gene lookup returns CDR1 MNHEY and CDR2 SMNVEV (reference sequence). Losses at the gene ends were 10 bases for V and 8 bases for J; bases not matched to a gene: 8.

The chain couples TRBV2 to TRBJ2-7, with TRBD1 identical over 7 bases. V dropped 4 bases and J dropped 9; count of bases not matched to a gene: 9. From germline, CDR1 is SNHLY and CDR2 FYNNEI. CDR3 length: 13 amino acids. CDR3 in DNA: TGTGCCAGCAGTGTCATAGGGGGCAAGCGGCAGTACTTC. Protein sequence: CASSVIGGKRQYF.

The CDR3 loop reads CASSLWTGFGQKLFF. CDR3 nucleotides: TGTGCCAGCAGCTTGTGGACAGGGTTTGGGCAAAAACTGTTTTTT. V is TRBV7-9 and J is TRBJ1-4; TRBD1 matches 8 bases. The CDR3 consists of 15 residues. With V trimmed by 3 bases and J by 9 bases, 9 bases remained unmatched. Germline CDR1 and CDR2: SEHNR and FQNEAQ (reference sequence).

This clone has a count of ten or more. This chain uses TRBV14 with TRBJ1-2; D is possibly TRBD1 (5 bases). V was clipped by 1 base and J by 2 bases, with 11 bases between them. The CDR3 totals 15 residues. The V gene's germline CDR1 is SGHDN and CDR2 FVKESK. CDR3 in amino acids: CASSQVAGWNYGYTF. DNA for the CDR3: TGTGCCAGCAGCCAAGTAGCAGGGTGGAACTATGGCTACACCTTC.

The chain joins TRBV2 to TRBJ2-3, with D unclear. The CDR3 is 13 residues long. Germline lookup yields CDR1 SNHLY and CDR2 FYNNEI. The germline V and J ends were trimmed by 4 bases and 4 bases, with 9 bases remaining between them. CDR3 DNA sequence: TGTGCCAGCAGTGGAGAAGCCGCAGATACGCAGTATTTT. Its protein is CASSGEAADTQYF.

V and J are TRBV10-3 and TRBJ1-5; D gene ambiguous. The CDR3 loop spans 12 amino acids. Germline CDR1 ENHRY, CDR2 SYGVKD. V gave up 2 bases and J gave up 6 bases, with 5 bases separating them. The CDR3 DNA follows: TGTGCCATCAGTGAGCCCCTTCAGCCCCAGCATTTT. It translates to CAISEPLQPQHF.

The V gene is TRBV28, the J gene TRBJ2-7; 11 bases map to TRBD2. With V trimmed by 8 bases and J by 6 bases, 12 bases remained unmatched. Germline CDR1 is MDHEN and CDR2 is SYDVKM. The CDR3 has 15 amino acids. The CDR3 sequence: CASAPPGTSGLEQYF. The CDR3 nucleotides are TGTGCCAGCGCCCCGCCCGGGACTAGCGGCCTCGAGCAGTACTTC.

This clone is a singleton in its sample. DNA of the CDR3: TGCGCCAGCAGCCGACTAGTCACAGATACGCAGTATTTT. Its translation: CASSRLVTDTQYF. The rearrangement uses TRBV4-1 and TRBJ2-3; maybe TRBD2 (6 bases). The V and J ends lost 4 bases and 2 bases respectively, with 7 bases between them. Germline CDR1 and CDR2: MGHRA and YSYEKL. The CDR3 has 13 residues.

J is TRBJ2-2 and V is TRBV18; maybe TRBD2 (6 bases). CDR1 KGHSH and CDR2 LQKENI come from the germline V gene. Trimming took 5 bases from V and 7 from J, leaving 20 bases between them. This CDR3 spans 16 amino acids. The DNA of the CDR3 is TGTGCCAGCTCAGCAGTCATCGGGAGTTCCGGCGGGGAGCTGTTTTTT. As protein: CASSAVIGSSGGELFF. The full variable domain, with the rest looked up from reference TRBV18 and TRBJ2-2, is NAGVMQNPRHLVRRRGQEARLRCSPMKGHSHVYWYRQLPEEGLKFMVYLQKENIIDESGMPKERFSAEFPKEGPSILRIQQVVRGDSAAYFCASSAVIGSSGGELFFGEGSRLTVL.

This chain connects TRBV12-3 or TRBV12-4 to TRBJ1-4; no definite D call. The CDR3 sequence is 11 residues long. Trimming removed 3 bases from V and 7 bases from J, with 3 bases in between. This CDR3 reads CASSFGEKLFF. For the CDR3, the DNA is TGTGCCAGCAGTTTCGGTGAAAAACTGTTTTTT.

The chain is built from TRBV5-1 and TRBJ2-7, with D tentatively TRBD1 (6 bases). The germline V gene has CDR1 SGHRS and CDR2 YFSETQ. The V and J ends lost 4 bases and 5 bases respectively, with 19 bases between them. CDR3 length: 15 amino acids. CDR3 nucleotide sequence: TGCGCCAGCAGCCCCGCCCTGAGGGGGTTCCACGAGCAGTACTTC. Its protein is CASSPALRGFHEQYF.

In DNA form, the CDR3 reads TGTGCCAGCAGCTTGGGCGGGAGGCCGAGCTCCTACAATGAGCAGTTCTTC. Protein: CASSLGGRPSSYNEQFF. J is TRBJ2-1 and V is TRBV5-6; 8 bases agree with TRBD2. Trimming at V came to 0 bases and at J to 0 bases, leaving 5 bases not matched to a gene. This CDR3 region has 17 residues. The germline gives CDR1 SGHDT, CDR2 YYEEEE.